What follows are 17 T cell receptor beta chains derived from one specimen sequenced in a study of blood T cell repertoires in COVID-19. Assay used: immunoSEQ multiplex PCR; TCRdb lists only in-frame clones, some missing. This table has some 320,000 clones, 70% to 90% appearing once. Sample: PBMCs or T cells enriched from blood (not recorded which). The origin of the receptors is a woman in her twenties or thirties who had recovered from COVID-19.

CDR3 DNA sequence: TGTGCCAGTAGCCTCCGGGACAGGAGTGAGAAACTGTTTTTT. Translation gives CASSLRDRSEKLFF. V and J are TRBV19 and TRBJ1-4, with 8 bases identical to TRBD1. CDR1 and CDR2 from the germline V gene are LNHDA and SQIVND (reference sequence). Germline trimming cut 6 bases from V and 11 bases from J; bases unmatched to any gene: 11. The CDR3 has 14 residues.

The chain is built from TRBV5-1 and TRBJ1-3; 9 positions agree with TRBD1. The CDR3 runs 18 residues. Germline CDR1 SGHRS, CDR2 YFSETQ. Losses at the gene ends were 0 bases for V and 0 bases for J; bases not matched to a gene: 7. CDR3 sequence (DNA): TGCGCCAGCAGCTTGGGCACAGGGGGCCCTAGCTCTGGAAACACCATATATTTT. It translates to CASSLGTGGPSSGNTIYF.

Here the CDR3 DNA reads TGTGCCAGCAGCCCGCAGGGGGCGGCGTTCCCCCTGGCAACAGATACGCAGTATTTT. Encoded protein: CASSPQGAAFPLATDTQYF. The chain carries TRBV7-3 and TRBJ2-3, with TRBD1 identical over 8 bases. V lost 5 bases and J lost 3; bases outside the gene matches: 19. The CDR3 length is 19 residues. From germline, CDR1 is SGHTA and CDR2 FQGTGA.

The chain joins TRBV18 to TRBJ2-7; D gene uncertain. V lost 6 bases and J lost 2, with 8 bases in between. Germline lookup yields CDR1 KGHSH and CDR2 LQKENI. This CDR3 region has 12 residues. CDR3 nucleotides: TGTGCCAGCTCGAGCTCAACCTACGAGCAGTACTTC. Protein: CASSSSTYEQYF.

The chain combines TRBV19 with TRBJ1-4; D not resolved. Trimming took 2 bases from V and 5 from J, leaving 6 bases between them. The CDR3 is made up of 13 amino acids. Per the germline V gene, CDR1 is LNHDA and CDR2 is SQIVND (reference sequence). The CDR3 protein is CASSIRENEKLFF. CDR3 in DNA: TGTGCCAGTAGTATAAGGGAGAATGAAAAACTGTTTTTT.

This sequence joins TRBV7-9 and TRBJ1-1; the D gene is possibly TRBD1 (5 bases). Looked up from germline, CDR1 is SEHNR and CDR2 is FQNEAQ (reference sequence). The CDR3 totals 15 residues. V was cut by 3 bases and J by 3 bases, with 14 bases left in between. CDR3 DNA: TGTGCCAGCAGCTTCGGGGGGGTTAGGGACACTGAAGCTTTCTTT. It yields the protein CASSFGGVRDTEAFF. The complete variable domain, with remaining parts taken from reference TRBV7-9 and TRBJ1-1, reads DTGVSQNPRHKITKRGQNVTFRCDPISEHNRLYWYRQTLGQGPEFLTYFQNEAQLEKSRLLSDRFSAERPKGSFSTLEIQRTEQGDSAMYLCASSFGGVRDTEAFFGQGTRLTVV.

The chain links TRBV3-1 (or the pseudogene TRBV3-2) to TRBJ2-1, with 8 bases aligning to TRBD2. The V gene end was trimmed by 7 bases and the J gene end by 9 bases; junction bases not matched to a gene: 11. CDR3 size: 14 residues. Germline-derived CDR1 and CDR2 are LGHDT and YNNKEL (reference sequence). CDR3 nucleotide sequence: TGTGCCAGCACCCCGACGGGGGGGCCAGGTGAGCAGTTCTTC. Translating gives CASTPTGGPGEQFF.

This chain joins TRBV30 and TRBJ2-5, with D possibly matching TRBD2 (5 bases). Germline assignment: CDR1 GTSNPN and CDR2 SVGIG (reference sequence). The CDR3 extends over 16 amino acids. V lost 2 bases, J lost 5 bases, and 21 bases lay in between. The CDR3 protein is CAWSLTGNSGSETQYF. For the CDR3, the DNA is TGTGCCTGGAGTTTGACGGGAAACAGTGGGTCGGAGACCCAGTACTTC.

This clone appeared a single time. This chain joins TRBV19 and TRBJ2-7; 7 nucleotides align to TRBD1. V lost 5 bases to trimming and J lost 0 bases; unmatched junction nucleotides: 7. CDR1 LNHDA and CDR2 SQIVND come from the germline V gene (reference sequence). The CDR3 spans 15 residues. The CDR3 here is CASSFSGGSSYEQYF. DNA for the CDR3: TGTGCCAGTAGTTTCTCAGGGGGATCCTCCTACGAGCAGTACTTC.

The chain employs TRBV3-1 (or the pseudogene TRBV3-2) and TRBJ1-4; D possibly corresponds to TRBD1 (5 bases). Trimming stripped 4 bases from V and 8 bases from J, with 14 bases between. The germline CDR1 and CDR2 sequences are LGHDT and YNNKEL (reference sequence). The CDR3 has 14 residues. CDR3 DNA sequence: TGTGCCAGCAGCCCAGGGCCCGAGGCCGAAAAACTGTTTTTT. Amino acid sequence: CASSPGPEAEKLFF.

This clone showed up just once. This chain's CDR3 is CASSPNRGWTDTQYF. The CDR3 DNA reads as TGTGCCAGCTCACCTAACAGGGGCTGGACAGATACGCAGTATTTT. V is TRBV18 and J is TRBJ2-3, with 7 bases lining up with TRBD1. J was trimmed by 3 bases and V by 3 bases; bases with no gene match: 6. The CDR3 has 15 residues. Germline CDR1 is KGHSH and CDR2 is LQKENI.

This clone was counted a single time. The chain is built from TRBV27 and TRBJ1-2, with D perhaps matching TRBD1 (6 bases). The germline CDR1 and CDR2 sequences are MNHEY and SMNVEV (reference sequence). V lost 6 bases and J 8 bases, leaving 13 bases between the germline ends. The CDR3 sequence is 12 residues long. The CDR3 nucleotides are TGTGCCAGCAGCACAGGGTTTTCGGGCTACACCTTC. Protein product: CASSTGFSGYTF.

The sample holds a few counts of this clone. The gene calls are TRBV4-1 and TRBJ1-2; TRBD1 matches 8 bases. V lost 2 bases and J lost 7; bases outside the gene matches: 9. CDR1 and CDR2 (germline): MGHRA, YSYEKL. This CDR3 comprises 15 residues. CDR3 sequence: CASSQTDRVYFGYTF. The CDR3, as DNA: TGCGCCAGCAGCCAAACGGACAGGGTGTATTTTGGCTACACCTTC.

The V gene is TRBV7-2, the J gene TRBJ2-7; D is perhaps TRBD1 (5 bases). Germline loops: CDR1 SGHTA, CDR2 FQGNSA. Trimming shortened V by 5 bases and J by 3 bases, and 14 bases separated the two germline ends. CDR3 size: 14 residues. CDR3 amino acids: CASSLDSQGYEQYF. CDR3 bases: TGTGCCAGCAGCCTAGATAGCCAGGGCTACGAGCAGTACTTC.

This chain connects TRBV27 to TRBJ1-2; 7 positions agree with TRBD1. J was trimmed by 5 bases and V by 5 bases; bases with no gene match: 14. The CDR3 is made up of 16 amino acids. Germline V lookup: CDR1 MNHEY, CDR2 SMNVEV (reference sequence). The CDR3 DNA reads as TGTGCCAGCAGTCCTATTCGACAGGGTCATAAGTATGGCTACACCTTC. It translates to CASSPIRQGHKYGYTF.

The chain has TRBV7-2 and TRBJ2-3, with 13 nucleotides matching TRBD2. CDR3 length equals 17 residues. Germline CDR1 and CDR2: SGHTA and FQGNSA. V dropped 5 bases and J dropped 0; count of bases not matched to a gene: 5. The CDR3 coding sequence is TGTGCCAGCAGCCTGGGACTAGCGGGGTCTAGCACAGATACGCAGTATTTT. Translation gives CASSLGLAGSSTDTQYF.

This sequence joins TRBV30 and TRBJ1-1, with D uncertain. CDR1 is GTSNPN, CDR2 SVGIG, per germline (reference sequence). CDR3 length equals 13 residues. Trimming stripped 0 bases from V and 0 bases from J, with 5 bases between. CDR3 amino acids: CAWSVLLNTEAFF. The CDR3 coding sequence is TGTGCCTGGAGTGTACTTTTGAACACTGAAGCTTTCTTT.